These 14 T cell receptor beta chains were all obtained from the same sample, sequenced in a study of vaccination effects on CD4 cells after COVID-19. When around 9 days of culture had elapsed, CD4+ T cells were isolated. Their cognate antigens are unknown. The assay was immunoSEQ multiplex PCR, and TCRdb's table has in-frame clones only and misses some. The sample lists some 31,000 clones; around two thirds were seen once. This specimen was CD4+ T cells from PBMCs cultured without peptide, taken before COVID-19 vaccination. The receptor set was obtained from a human donor who received a COVID-19 vaccine.

CDR3: CASSRHRATEAFF. The DNA of the CDR3 is TGTGCCAGCAGCCGACACAGGGCTACCGAAGCTTTCTTT. The J gene is TRBJ1-1, the V gene TRBV12-3 or TRBV12-4; tentatively, D is TRBD1 (6 bases). The CDR3 contains 13 residues. The V and J ends lost 6 bases and 8 bases respectively, with 16 bases between them.

The chain couples TRBV27 to TRBJ2-7; possibly TRBD1 or TRBD2 for D (5 bases each). The germline V gene encodes CDR1 MNHEY and CDR2 SMNVEV (reference sequence). The CDR3 extends over 11 amino acids. Trimming pared 4 bases from V and 9 bases from J, leaving 10 bases between. The CDR3: CASSSVGGQYF. The CDR3 DNA sequence: TGTGCCAGCAGTTCTGTTGGGGGGCAGTACTTC.

V usage is TRBV6-6 and J usage is TRBJ1-2; 11 positions match TRBD1. The germline CDR1 and CDR2 sequences are MNHNY and SVGAGI (reference sequence). CDR3 length equals 13 residues. The V and J ends lost 4 bases and 8 bases, in that order; junction bases with no gene match: 3. CDR3 amino acids: CASSWDRGGGYTF. The DNA for the CDR3 is TGTGCCAGCAGTTGGGACAGGGGGGGAGGCTACACCTTC.

CDR3 region: CASNEQGAGYGYTF. CDR3 nucleotides: TGTGCCAGCAACGAACAGGGGGCCGGCTATGGCTACACCTTC. The V gene is TRBV28, the J gene TRBJ1-2; 9 nucleotides align to TRBD1. CDR1 and CDR2 from the germline V gene are MDHEN and SYDVKM. The ends lost 7 bases at V and 4 bases at J; junction bases unmatched: 7. The CDR3 has 14 residues.

J is TRBJ1-3 and V is TRBV19, with D tentatively TRBD1 (6 bases). V lost 3 bases to trimming and J lost 1 base, with 10 bases between them. The CDR3 consists of 15 residues. Germline V gene sequence: CDR1 LNHDA, CDR2 SQIVND (reference sequence). CDR3 loop: CASSIGQGSGNTIYF. DNA of the CDR3: TGTGCCAGTAGTATTGGGCAGGGGTCTGGAAACACCATATATTTT.

This clone was counted a single time. The CDR3 sequence: CASSSGSGADTEAFF. The CDR3 coding sequence is TGTGCCAGTAGTAGTGGATCGGGCGCCGACACTGAAGCTTTCTTT. The V and J genes are TRBV19 and TRBJ1-1; D is unclear. The CDR3 length is 15 residues. The V and J ends lost 4 bases and 3 bases respectively, with 15 bases between them. Germline V gene sequence: CDR1 LNHDA, CDR2 SQIVND (reference sequence).

This chain joins TRBV10-2 and TRBJ2-1, with 7 nucleotides matching TRBD2. The length of the CDR3 is 15 residues. CDR1 WSHSY and CDR2 SAAADI come from the germline V gene. V was pared by 8 bases and J by 0 bases, with 7 bases of the junction left unmatched. This chain's CDR3 is CASGVSSGSYNEQFF. In nucleotides, the CDR3 is TGCGCCAGCGGAGTATCTAGCGGCTCCTACAATGAGCAGTTCTTC.

The chain combines TRBV2 with TRBJ1-3, with D uncertain. CDR1 and CDR2 (germline): SNHLY, FYNNEI. There are 12 residues in the CDR3. V was pared by 5 bases and J by 4 bases, with 6 bases between. The CDR3 nucleotides are TGTGCCAGCAGTCAGGCAGGAAACACCATATATTTT. Its translation: CASSQAGNTIYF. Full variable domain (outside the CDR3, taken from reference TRBV2 and TRBJ1-3): EPEVTQTPSHQVTQMGQEVILRCVPISNHLYFYWYRQILGQKVEFLVSFYNNEISEKSEIFDDQFSVERPDGSNFTLKIRSTKLEDSAMYFCASSQAGNTIYFGEGSWLTVV.

The gene calls are TRBV5-1 and TRBJ2-7; the D gene is possibly TRBD1 (6 bases). The V end was cut by 3 bases, the J end by 3 bases, with 16 bases between. Germline CDR1 SGHRS, CDR2 YFSETQ. The length of the CDR3 is 15 residues. The CDR3 coding sequence is TGCGCCAGCAGCTCAGGGACAACGATGGACTACGAGCAGTACTTC. Protein sequence: CASSSGTTMDYEQYF.

This clone was seen only a few times. V gene TRBV6-5 combines with J gene TRBJ1-5; 9 bases are a match to TRBD1. This CDR3 region has 15 residues. The J segment lost 6 bases and the V segment lost 2 bases, leaving 5 bases of the junction unmatched. Germline V CDR1 and CDR2: MNHEY, SVGAGI. The DNA of the CDR3 is TGTGCCAGCAGTTACGGTACAGGGGGCCCTCAGCCCCAGCATTTT. Protein product: CASSYGTGGPQPQHF.

This clone is medium-sized (0.01 to 0.1%) by share. The chain recombines TRBV7-9 with TRBJ1-5; D is unresolved. The V gene lost 5 bases and the J gene lost 5 bases, with 22 bases spanning the gap. Germline V gene data show CDR1 as SEHNR and CDR2 as FQNEAQ (reference sequence). The CDR3 consists of 17 residues. The CDR3 reads CASSPIDWEGLDQPQHF. In DNA, the CDR3 is TGTGCCAGCAGCCCCATCGATTGGGAGGGTCTCGATCAGCCCCAGCATTTT.

The V and J genes are TRBV25-1 and TRBJ2-7; 10 nucleotides agree with TRBD2. The J segment lost 4 bases and the V segment lost 4 bases, leaving 1 base of the junction unmatched. The CDR3 is 13 residues long. Germline lookup yields CDR1 MGHDK and CDR2 SYGVNS. For the CDR3, the DNA is TGTGCCAGCAGTGTAGCGGGAGGTTACGAGCAGTACTTC. Its protein is CASSVAGGYEQYF.

J is TRBJ1-2 and V is TRBV3-1 (or the pseudogene TRBV3-2), with unresolved D. The CDR3 runs to 17 residues. Trimming cost V 1 base and J 4 bases, with 19 bases left between them. Germline V gene lookup returns CDR1 LGHDT and CDR2 YNNKEL (reference sequence). CDR3 bases: TGTGCCAGCAGCCAAGTTGGAGGTCGGCCGGTAGTCTATGGCTACACCTTC. This encodes CASSQVGGRPVVYGYTF.

This sequence joins TRBV18 and TRBJ2-3; D possibly corresponds to TRBD2 (5 bases). The CDR3 contains 14 residues. Germline V gene sequence: CDR1 KGHSH, CDR2 LQKENI. Trimming removed 5 bases at V and 2 bases at J, with 11 bases between. CDR3 in DNA: TGTGCCAGCTCAGAGACTACAAACACAGATACGCAGTATTTT. Protein product: CASSETTNTDTQYF.